Shown below are 11 T cell receptor beta chains from a single sample sequenced in a study of CD8+ T cells in alopecia areata (dated by TCRdb to 2016 to 2019). In the paper's terms, the time point label means: around 22 weeks on oral tofacitinib. Interpreted using the paper, the treatment or condition label stands for: oral pan-JAK inhibitor, 5-10 mg twice daily. Libraries were prepared through the immunoSEQ multiplex PCR assay. To provide template for TCR sequencing, every sample had RNA extracted and reverse transcribed into cDNA. In TCRdb, the immuneACCESS table is reduced to in-frame sequences with V and J assigned. These tables do not hold every clone; where another copy was compared, an unresolved V gene accounts for under half, and the others remain unexplained. This sample is represented by about 190,000 clones; less than 65% of them were singletons. Of the sample, approximately 0.97% is held by the ten largest clones.

The sequencing here drew on CD4+ T cells sorted from blood, taken at week 24, from a patient treated with tofacitinib. The source is a human donor with alopecia areata.

This clone was picked up one time. The V call is TRBV5-1, the J call TRBJ2-1; D is unclear. The ends were cut back, 2 bases at V and 5 bases at J, with 2 bases in the middle. Germline V CDR1 and CDR2: SGHRS, YFSETQ. This CDR3 comprises 11 residues. Here the CDR3 reads CASSFHNEQFF. In DNA, the CDR3 is TGCGCCAGCAGCTTCCACAATGAGCAGTTCTTC. The whole variable domain, remainder taken from reference TRBV5-1 and TRBJ2-1, is KAGVTQTPRYLIKTRGQQVTLSCSPISGHRSVSWYQQTPGQGLQFLFEYFSETQRNKGNFPGRFSGRQFSNSRSEMNVSTLELGDSALYLCASSFHNEQFFGPGTRLTVL.

Here the CDR3 DNA reads TGCAGCGTTCTCTCTCCGTCAAACACCGGGGAGCTGTTTTTT. Translation gives CSVLSPSNTGELFF. This chain joins TRBV29-1 and TRBJ2-2; no reliable D call. The CDR3 covers 14 residues. The germline gives CDR1 SQVTM, CDR2 ANQGSEA. Trimming took 5 bases from V and 2 from J, leaving 12 bases between them.

This chain links TRBV30 with TRBJ2-2; D is undetermined. V lost 2 bases to trimming and J lost 7 bases, with 8 bases between them. In germline, CDR1 is GTSNPN, CDR2 SVGIG (reference sequence). There are 12 residues in the CDR3. As DNA, the CDR3 is TGTGCCTGGAGTCACGGAATCGGGGAGCTGTTTTTT. It translates to CAWSHGIGELFF. Looking up the rest from reference TRBV30 and TRBJ2-2 gives the full variable domain: SQTIHQWPATLVQPVGSPLSLECTVEGTSNPNLYWYRQAAGRGLQLLFYSVGIGQISSEVPQNLSASRPQDRQFILSSKKLLLSDSGFYLCAWSHGIGELFFGEGSRLTVL.

There are a few counts of this clone. The genes are TRBV10-3 and TRBJ1-4; D perhaps matches TRBD1 (6 bases). V shed 0 bases and J shed 8 bases, with 13 bases lying between them. CDR3 length: 15 residues. Germline V lookup: CDR1 ENHRY, CDR2 SYGVKD. DNA of the CDR3: TGTGCCATCAGTGAGTCGCGCCAGGGGATCGAAAAACTGTTTTTT. The encoded protein is CAISESRQGIEKLFF.

V usage is TRBV5-6 and J usage is TRBJ2-3; a possible D gene is TRBD1 (6 bases). CDR3 length: 15 amino acids. Per germline, CDR1 SGHDT and CDR2 YYEEEE. V gave up 4 bases and J gave up 2 bases, with 14 bases separating them. In DNA, the CDR3 is TGTGCCAGCAGCCTTCTCCGGGACAACACAGATACGCAGTATTTT. This translates into CASSLLRDNTDTQYF.

The chain carries TRBV9 and TRBJ2-7, with D perhaps being TRBD1 or TRBD2 (5 bases each). The V gene's germline CDR1 is SGDLS and CDR2 YYNGEE. Between the trimmed V and J ends, which lost 0 bases and 3 bases, there was a span of 13 bases. CDR3 length: 15 amino acids. CDR3 region: CASSVGQGDYYEQYF. For the CDR3, the DNA is TGTGCCAGCAGCGTAGGCCAGGGCGACTACTACGAGCAGTACTTC.

The chain couples TRBV30 to TRBJ2-7, with 7 bases fitting TRBD1. V lost 4 bases and J lost 6; bases outside the gene matches: 12. This CDR3 spans 14 amino acids. Germline V lookup: CDR1 GTSNPN, CDR2 SVGIG (reference sequence). In nucleotides, the CDR3 is TGTGCCTGGACCCCCACAGGGGCTCTCGTCGAGCAGTACTTC. Its translation is CAWTPTGALVEQYF.

This clone has just a few counts. The DNA is left out, because the CDR3 cannot be placed on it with certainty; the CDR3 is given as TCRdb lists it. The V gene is TRBV30, the J gene TRBJ2-2. Counting both end residues, the CDR3 totals 15 amino acids. Per the germline V gene, CDR1 is GTSNPN and CDR2 is SVGIG (reference sequence). The CDR3 loop is CAWSVFGAGTGELFF.

The CDR3 DNA sequence: TGTGCCAGCAGTCCGACAGCAACTAATGAAAAACTGTTTTTT. Protein: CASSPTATNEKLFF. The genes are TRBV6-5 and TRBJ1-4, with D maybe TRBD1 (5 bases). The germline CDR1 and CDR2 sequences are MNHEY and SVGAGI. This CDR3 has 14 amino acids. With 5 bases removed from V and 0 bases from J, the gap between germline ends came to 7 bases.

This clone showed up many times. Other DNA sequences in the same sample also yield this CDR3. This chain joins TRBV7-3 and TRBJ2-3; weak D call: TRBD2 (5 bases). CDR1 and CDR2 from the germline V gene are SGHTA and FQGTGA. Deletions cut 2 bases from V and 5 bases from J, with 8 bases between. The CDR3 loop spans 13 amino acids. The CDR3 loop is CASSLREGDTQYF. As DNA, the CDR3 is TGTGCCAGCAGCTTACGGGAAGGAGATACGCAGTATTTT.

This clone was observed once. J is TRBJ2-1 and V is TRBV25-1; possibly TRBD2 for D (5 bases). The CDR3 contains 15 residues. Germline loops: CDR1 MGHDK, CDR2 SYGVNS. Trimming left V 3 bases short and J 7 bases short, with 16 bases between. The CDR3 reads CASSDLPRTGNEQFF. The CDR3 DNA reads as TGTGCCAGCAGTGATCTCCCCCGGACGGGAAATGAGCAGTTCTTC.